This T cell receptor (beta chain) appears in the sequencing data of a study of glioma-infiltrating T cells after dendritic cell vaccination. On the study more broadly: Samples are from glioblastoma patients in Phase I and II dendritic cell vaccine trials.

Overall study findings and caveats: The cohort had few patients with full blood and tumor sets.

Time point described: after dendritic cell vaccination, including at tumor progression/relapse. TCRdb keeps only in-frame clones here, not all; method: immunoSEQ multiplex PCR. The data show about 110,000 clones, 90% seen once. Note on this clone: Its antigen is unidentified.

Germline lookup yields CDR1 SEHNR and CDR2 FQNEAQ (reference sequence). The V gene lost 2 bases and the J gene lost 9 bases, with 11 bases spanning the gap. CDR3 size: 13 residues. The sample in question was blood, obtained after dendritic cell vaccination. The rearrangement links TRBV7-9 to TRBJ2-1; D not resolved. This receptor was taken from a human donor with glioblastoma. The CDR3 loop reads CASSLSKSTEQFF. The CDR3 region has the DNA TGTGCCAGCAGCTTAAGTAAGAGTACTGAGCAGTTCTTC.